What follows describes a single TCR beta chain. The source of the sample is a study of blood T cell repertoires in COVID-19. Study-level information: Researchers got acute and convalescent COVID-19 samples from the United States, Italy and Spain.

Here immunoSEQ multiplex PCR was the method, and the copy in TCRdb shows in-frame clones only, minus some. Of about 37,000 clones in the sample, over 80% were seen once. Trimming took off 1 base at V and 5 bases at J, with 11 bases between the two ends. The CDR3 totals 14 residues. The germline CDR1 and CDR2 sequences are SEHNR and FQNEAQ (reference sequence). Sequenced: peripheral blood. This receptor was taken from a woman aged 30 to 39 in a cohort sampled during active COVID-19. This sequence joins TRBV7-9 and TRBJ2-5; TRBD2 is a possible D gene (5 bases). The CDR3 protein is CASSLVGSRETQYF. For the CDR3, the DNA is TGTGCCAGCAGCTTAGTGGGGAGTCGGGAGACCCAGTACTTC.